This TCR beta chain came from a study of CD8+ T cells in alopecia areata. This clone was recorded a few times. Its target is unknown. Broader study findings: Higher clonality was seen in lesional scalp than in normal scalp, especially in alopecia totalis/universalis. Tofacitinib produced a significant decrease in scalp clonality and in expanded CD8+ clones among the top 100.

Treatment indicated: oral pan-JAK inhibitor, 5-10 mg twice daily. Alopecia areata patients had lesional scalp punch biopsies and peripheral blood taken from them. RNA extraction was followed by reverse transcription into cDNA, which acted as the sequencing template. The assay was immunoSEQ multiplex PCR, and TCRdb's table has in-frame clones only and misses some. The sample shows about 210,000 clones, under 75% of them seen only once. The CDR3 runs to 13 residues. V was pared by 5 bases and J by 5 bases, with 5 bases of the junction left unmatched. Looked up from germline, CDR1 is SGHTA and CDR2 is FQGNSA.

The material sequenced was CD4+ T cells sorted from blood, taken at week 4, from a patient treated with tofacitinib. The source of this sequence is a human donor with alopecia areata. The V and J genes are TRBV7-2 and TRBJ2-5, with 7 nucleotides matching TRBD2. In nucleotides, the CDR3 is TGTGCCAGCAGCCCCGGACTAGGGGAGACCCAGTACTTC. Its translation is CASSPGLGETQYF.